The rows below give T cell receptor beta chains drawn from one sample of a study of T cell changes during pregnancy in multiple sclerosis. TCRdb's table, derived via immunoSEQ multiplex PCR, lists solely in-frame clones and lacks some. Here the sample spans tens of thousands of clones, over 90% being singletons. The sequences come from CD8+ T cells from peripheral blood mononuclear cells, collected in the third trimester of pregnancy. These receptors all come from a female donor with multiple sclerosis, enrolled in a pregnancy study. The CDR3 runs from the conserved cysteine through the conserved F or W.

j_call v_call cdr3_aa
TRBJ2-4 TRBV12-5 CASGLVLAGGAKNIQYF
TRBJ2-3 TRBV27 CASSPTLAPKSDTQYF
TRBJ2-2 TRBV2 CATLSGELFF
TRBJ2-1 TRBV11-3 CASSLEDGGRYNEQFF
TRBJ1-1 TRBV10-1 CASSGRGSAEAFF
TRBJ2-1 TRBV6-4 CASSVGLAGDEQFF
TRBJ2-4 TRBV30 CASLGQGAKNIQYF
TRBJ2-7 TRBV6-1 CASSEERPGLNYEQYF
TRBJ2-3 TRBV27 CASGTVSSTDTQYF
TRBJ1-1 TRBV6-4 CASSDGGGASEAFF
TRBJ1-5 TRBV2 CASSEGQGANQPQHF
TRBJ2-2 TRBV28 CASSPSGSGGGELFF
TRBJ1-1 TRBV29-1 CSVETGIMNTEAFF
TRBJ1-4 TRBV2 CASWVGFGNEKLFF
TRBJ2-6 TRBV19 CASSIGTLASGANVLTF
TRBJ1-2 TRBV9 CASSPLGSPNYGYTF
TRBJ1-1 TRBV11-2 CASSLVGTGSSGDTEAFF
TRBJ2-5 TRBV7-9 CASSLGAQETQYF
TRBJ1-5 TRBV28 CASSKPRSYSNQPQHF
TRBJ1-1 TRBV7-9 CASSPAGNGGFEAFF
TRBJ1-5 TRBV19 CASSIRGNSNQPQHF
TRBJ2-1 TRBV27 CASRSGGPMTNYNEQFF
TRBJ2-1 TRBV5-4 CASSLSNEQFF
TRBJ2-7 TRBV30 CAWMRGIPYEQYF
TRBJ2-7 TRBV27 CASSLYREGSYEQYF
TRBJ2-7 TRBV5-1 CASSPRDRVNEQYF
TRBJ2-1 TRBV11-2 CASSSGQGWYNEQFF
TRBJ2-5 TRBV7-2 CASSPLAGGLETQYF
TRBJ2-7 TRBV29-1 CSVESGTGSYEQYF
TRBJ2-1 TRBV7-9 CASSLVGEQFF
TRBJ2-1 TRBV5-4 CASSLTGYYNEQFF
TRBJ1-5 TRBV2 CASSEIWGLEPQHF
TRBJ2-5 TRBV27 CASSQLPRDRLGVQETQYF
TRBJ2-6 TRBV19 CASKSLGGTGANVLTF
TRBJ2-1 TRBV7-9 CASSDSLAGGSHNEQFF
TRBJ2-1 TRBV7-9 CASSLLSPLAGDEQFF
TRBJ2-7 TRBV7-2 CASSFGGGPYEQYF
TRBJ2-7 TRBV28 CASSYVGDPPYEQYF
TRBJ1-2 TRBV27 CASSFSLSYGYTF
TRBJ2-5 TRBV6-6 CASSGGTSGPQETQYF
TRBJ2-5 TRBV11-2 CASSFGGGGQETQYF
TRBJ1-2 TRBV6-5 CASSYSRGRSYTF
TRBJ2-3 TRBV5-1 CASSLAGDTQYF
TRBJ2-1 TRBV19 CASSLASGRANEQFF
TRBJ2-7 TRBV5-5 CASSQAGAYEQYF
TRBJ2-1 TRBV29-1 CSVGGGNEQFF
TRBJ2-1 TRBV4-2 CASSPGQGGDNEQFF
TRBJ2-1 TRBV7-9 CASSPLTSPREQFF